This entry describes one TCR beta chain. This clone was detected once. The clone's antigen remains unknown. The record has no base qualities; no much larger clone is one base away. The donors belonged to the validation cohort of about 120 subjects, which was separate from the roughly 670-subject first cohort. The library was made by the immunoSEQ multiplex PCR assay. In the original analysis: A statistical classification framework was developed to diagnose cytomegalovirus status using the catalog of TCR beta chain sequences. TCRdb took over this immuneACCESS table, retaining in-frame rearrangements with V and J assigned. Such tables are incomplete; in checked studies, under half of the missing clones stem from an unresolved V gene, and the remainder is unexplained. V, J and clone size reflect that table, while D and trimming were determined from the DNA. For this sample the table gives about 400,000 clones, of which around 86% were detected only once. In total, the top ten clones hold roughly 0.83% of the sample.

The entry originates in a study of cytomegalovirus exposure and HLA in healthy donors (TCRdb year 2017). The study in broad terms: According to a later analysis, one platform produced both the 120 validation repertoires and the 730 or so repertoires of the first cohort. The aim of the study was to test whether cataloging public T cell receptors could identify signatures of past pathogen exposure. Along with the approximately 670-subject first cohort, a separate validation cohort of over a hundred different subjects was used. High-throughput TCR immunosequencing, statistical association of individual TCRs with disease status, and machine learning were combined to predict cytomegalovirus infection status. Summary of the overall study and its limitations: A later analysis had no HLA typing for the validation cohort, so co-occurrence there was scored across all 120 or so repertoires. Most TCR sequences were observed very rarely across donors, whereas some public TCRs were present in many individuals. Cytomegalovirus status was reported to be diagnosed by the classifier with high specificity and sensitivity in both the original and validation cohorts. Subsequent analysis determined that TCRs grouped into clusters in the first cohort also showed a tendency toward co-occurrence across the 120 or so validation repertoires, and 94% of cluster scores exceeded 0. A few of the identified cytomegalovirus-associated TCR beta chains were confirmed in vitro to be specific for cytomegalovirus antigens. The authors suggested that the approach could potentially be extended to other disease states and immunological phenotypes. In the study, some 160 TCR beta chains were listed as associated with cytomegalovirus.

The sequence was collected from a woman aged 18-29 years in good health and CMV-seronegative. Material: PBMCs.

CDR3 loop: CASKDRLISNQPQHF. The DNA sequence is given as TGTGCCAGCAAAGACAGGCTCATTAGCAATCAGCCCCAGCATTTT. The rearrangement combines TRBV27 with TRBJ1-5, with a tentative D gene TRBD1 over 6 matching bases. Trimming takes 7 bases from V and 0 bases from J, and the germline ends sit 13 bases apart. CDR1 MNHEY and CDR2 SMNVEV were looked up in the germline V gene (reference sequence). The CDR3, from cysteine to phenylalanine, totals 15 residues. Of all the DNA, just the CDR3 is kept, 45 bases in frame from base 1.